The 19 T cell receptor beta chains given below trace back to one sample, sequenced in a study of blood T cells in healthy people across ages. Using a J-beta primer mix together with a sample-barcoded 5' primer, a second PCR was run for roughly 7 to 12 cycles. TCRdb re-called the 5' RACE reads through MiXCR, storing one row per CDR3 protein. The sample records about 640,000 distinct CDR3 sequences, under 30% being singletons. The source material was blood. These receptor sequences come from a woman older than 75 in good health.

This clonotype has a count of ten or more. The rearrangement uses TRBV7-2 and TRBJ2-5; TRBD2 matches at 9 bases. V was pared by 1 base and J by 2 bases, with 5 bases of the junction left unmatched. CDR3 length: 16 amino acids. Germline CDR1 is SGHTA and CDR2 is FQGNSA. The CDR3 sequence: CASSLVSSGDQETQYF. For the CDR3, the DNA is TGTGCCAGCAGCTTAGTGTCTAGCGGGGATCAAGAGACCCAGTACTTC.

There are a few counts of this clonotype. V is TRBV25-1 and J is TRBJ1-2; tentative D call: TRBD1 (6 bases). CDR3 length equals 15 residues. The germline V and J ends were trimmed by 2 bases and 4 bases, with 14 bases remaining between them. Germline V gives CDR1 MGHDK, CDR2 SYGVNS. The CDR3 spells CASSEHDRISYGYTF. For the CDR3, the DNA is TGTGCCAGCAGTGAACACGACAGGATCTCCTATGGCTACACCTTC.

This chain links TRBV11-2 with TRBJ2-5; no definite D call. Germline V lookup: CDR1 SGHAT, CDR2 FQNNGV. With 0 bases removed from V and 7 bases from J, the gap between germline ends came to 9 bases. This CDR3 has 13 residues. CDR3 sequence (DNA): TGTGCCAGCAGCTTAGATCGACGTTCGACCCAGTACTTC. Translation gives CASSLDRRSTQYF.

The rearrangement uses TRBV7-9 and TRBJ2-1, with D unresolved. With 3 bases removed from V and 8 bases from J, the gap between germline ends came to 8 bases. From germline, CDR1 is SEHNR and CDR2 FQNEAQ (reference sequence). The CDR3 extends over 12 amino acids. The CDR3 sequence: CASSFVRDEQFF. Written as DNA, the CDR3 is TGTGCCAGCAGCTTTGTACGCGATGAGCAGTTCTTC.

This clonotype was picked up many times. V usage is TRBV10-3 and J usage is TRBJ2-5; TRBD1 might be the D (5 bases). CDR1 and CDR2 from the germline V gene are ENHRY and SYGVKD. Between the trimmed V and J ends, which lost 6 bases and 2 bases, there was a span of 13 bases. CDR3 length: 14 residues. CDR3 residues: CAIRAGRAQETQYF. The CDR3 DNA reads as TGTGCCATCAGGGCCGGCAGGGCTCAAGAGACCCAGTACTTC.

In this sample, this clonotype turned up many times. V usage is TRBV5-1 and J usage is TRBJ2-4; 8 bases are shared with TRBD1. The trim removed 3 bases at V and 6 bases at J, leaving 5 bases unmatched. CDR1 is SGHRS and CDR2 is YFSETQ in the germline V gene. The CDR3 length is 14 residues. CDR3 DNA sequence: TGCGCCAGCAGCTCCAGGGGGCAGGGAAACATTCAGTACTTC. Translating gives CASSSRGQGNIQYF.

The CDR3 DNA is TGTGCCAGCAGCTTAGCGACTCGGGGTCCCGGGGAGCTGTTTTTT. Encoded protein: CASSLATRGPGELFF. The chain is built from TRBV7-6 and TRBJ2-2, with a possible D match to TRBD2 (5 bases). CDR1 and CDR2 (germline): SGHVS, FNYEAQ. The CDR3 consists of 15 residues. The germline V and J ends were trimmed by 0 bases and 6 bases, with 11 bases remaining between them.

This clonotype has a count of ten or more. The chain carries TRBV20-1 and TRBJ2-6, with D unresolved. Per the germline V gene, CDR1 is DFQATT and CDR2 is SNEGSKA (reference sequence). This CDR3 spans 15 amino acids. V was pared by 6 bases and J by 0 bases, with 12 bases between. The CDR3 DNA is TGCAGTGCACCGGACGGCAGCTCTGGGGCCAACGTCCTGACTTTC. It specifies CSAPDGSSGANVLTF.

This clonotype was observed many times. J is TRBJ1-2 and V is TRBV5-1; possibly TRBD1 for D (5 bases). Per germline, CDR1 SGHRS and CDR2 YFSETQ. Trimming took off 4 bases at V and 4 bases at J, with 14 bases between the two ends. This CDR3 contains 14 residues. CDR3 sequence: CASSRGTESYGYTF. DNA for the CDR3: TGCGCCAGCAGCCGAGGGACTGAATCCTATGGCTACACCTTC. The whole variable domain, remainder taken from reference TRBV5-1 and TRBJ1-2, is KAGVTQTPRYLIKTRGQQVTLSCSPISGHRSVSWYQQTPGQGLQFLFEYFSETQRNKGNFPGRFSGRQFSNSRSEMNVSTLELGDSALYLCASSRGTESYGYTFGSGTRLTVV.

About this clonotype: The CDR3 end shows no conserved phenylalanine or tryptophan, and so a read error is likely. V is TRBV7-3 and J is TRBJ2-5, with 10 nucleotides matching TRBD2. This CDR3 is 19 amino acids long. Losses at the gene ends were 2 bases for V and 11 bases for J; bases not matched to a gene: 23. CDR1 SGHTA and CDR2 FQGTGA come from the germline V gene. The CDR3 bases are TGTGCCAGCAGCTTAGGGCTAGCGGGGGACCTGAGCTCCTACAATGAGCAGTACTGC. It translates to CASSLGLAGDLSSYNEQYC.

This clonotype occurred many times. A much more abundant neighbour one base away suggests this may be a read error. The gene calls are TRBV11-1 and TRBJ2-1; TRBD2 might be the D (5 bases). Germline V lookup: CDR1 SGHAT, CDR2 FQDESV (reference sequence). V was shortened by 5 bases and J by 4 bases, with 18 bases between the two germline ends. This CDR3 spans 16 amino acids. CDR3 protein: CASSRTWSGPYNEQFF. The CDR3 bases are TGTGCCAGCAGCCGGACGTGGAGCGGACCATACAATGAGCAGTTCTTC.

In its sample, this clonotype was seen a few times. A much larger clone is a single base away; this may be a read error. The genes are TRBV7-3 and TRBJ2-7, with D perhaps TRBD1 or TRBD2 (5 bases each). The DNA end is more similar to TRBJ2-5, so the J call may be wrong. From germline, CDR1 is SGHTA and CDR2 FQGTGA. The CDR3 runs to 14 residues. The CDR3 loop reads CASSLVGDGGTQYF. CDR3 coding DNA: TGTGCCAGCAGCTTAGTAGGGGACGGAGGGACCCAGTACTTC.

The chain links TRBV5-6 to TRBJ2-4; 7 bases are shared with TRBD2. The J call may be wrong; the DNA end is better matched by TRBJ2-7. CDR1 is SGHDT, CDR2 YYEEEE, per germline. The CDR3 is 16 amino acids. Here the CDR3 reads CASTPGRGLPIYEQYF. The CDR3 nucleotides are TGTGCCAGCACCCCAGGGCGGGGACTACCTATTTACGAGCAGTACTTC.

The chain is built from TRBV20-1 and TRBJ2-3; tentatively, D is TRBD2 (5 bases). CDR3 length equals 15 residues. CDR1 is DFQATT and CDR2 is SNEGSKA in the germline V gene (reference sequence). V was clipped by 3 bases and J by 0 bases, with 13 bases between them. CDR3 sequence (DNA): TGCAGTGCTAGTCCCGGACTCGGTAGCACAGATACGCAGTATTTT. As protein: CSASPGLGSTDTQYF.

The table lists this clonotype with many counts. Relative to the germline gene, one junction end is altered; a read error may explain this. This chain joins TRBV5-1 and TRBJ1-1; no definite D call. This CDR3 has 13 amino acids. Germline V gene lookup returns CDR1 SGHRS and CDR2 YFSETQ. The CDR3 DNA reads TGTGCCAGCAGCTTAGTGCTGGGAACTGAAGCTTTCTTT. The encoded protein is CASSLVLGTEAFF.

This clonotype was recorded many times. The chain employs TRBV5-5 and TRBJ2-1; TRBD1 matches 8 bases. Germline CDR1 and CDR2: SGHKS and YYEKEE (reference sequence). The CDR3 contains 15 residues. After removal of 4 bases from V and 7 bases from J, the junction contained 10 bases not matched to a gene. This CDR3 is CASSQVGQGGNEQFF. For the CDR3, the DNA is TGTGCCAGCAGCCAAGTAGGACAGGGCGGGAATGAGCAGTTCTTC. Based on the CDR3 plus reference TRBV5-5 and TRBJ2-1, the full variable domain is DAGVTQSPTHLIKTRGQQVTLRCSPISGHKSVSWYQQVLGQGPQFIFQYYEKEERGRGNFPDRFSARQFPNYSSELNVNALLLGDSALYLCASSQVGQGGNEQFFGPGTRLTVL.

This clonotype was seen once. Being one base from a much bigger clone, this may be a read error. The chain joins TRBV27 to TRBJ1-1; no definite D call. Germline CDR1 is MNHEY and CDR2 is SMNVEV (reference sequence). The CDR3 spans 13 residues. The V end lost 0 bases, the J end lost 7 bases, and 9 bases lay between the germline ends. Here the CDR3 DNA reads TGTGCCAGCAGTTTATCCCGGGAGCGTGAAGCTTTCTTT. This encodes CASSLSREREAFF.

This clonotype was seen many times. CDR3 DNA: TGCAGCGCTGGCTTAGACTACGAGCAGTACTTC. This encodes CSAGLDYEQYF. The J gene is TRBJ2-7, the V gene TRBV29-1; D is unclear. The CDR3 consists of 11 residues. Germline V gene lookup returns CDR1 SQVTM and CDR2 ANQGSEA. The germline V and J ends were trimmed by 7 bases and 3 bases, with 10 bases remaining between them.

This clonotype was seen a few times. The chain employs TRBV10-3 and TRBJ1-1; D not resolved. The length of the CDR3 is 12 residues. Per germline, CDR1 ENHRY and CDR2 SYGVKD. Trimming removed 8 bases at V and 1 base at J, with 8 bases between. CDR3 in amino acids: CAISWGNTEAFF. The CDR3 DNA reads TGTGCCATCTCTTGGGGGAACACTGAAGCTTTCTTT.